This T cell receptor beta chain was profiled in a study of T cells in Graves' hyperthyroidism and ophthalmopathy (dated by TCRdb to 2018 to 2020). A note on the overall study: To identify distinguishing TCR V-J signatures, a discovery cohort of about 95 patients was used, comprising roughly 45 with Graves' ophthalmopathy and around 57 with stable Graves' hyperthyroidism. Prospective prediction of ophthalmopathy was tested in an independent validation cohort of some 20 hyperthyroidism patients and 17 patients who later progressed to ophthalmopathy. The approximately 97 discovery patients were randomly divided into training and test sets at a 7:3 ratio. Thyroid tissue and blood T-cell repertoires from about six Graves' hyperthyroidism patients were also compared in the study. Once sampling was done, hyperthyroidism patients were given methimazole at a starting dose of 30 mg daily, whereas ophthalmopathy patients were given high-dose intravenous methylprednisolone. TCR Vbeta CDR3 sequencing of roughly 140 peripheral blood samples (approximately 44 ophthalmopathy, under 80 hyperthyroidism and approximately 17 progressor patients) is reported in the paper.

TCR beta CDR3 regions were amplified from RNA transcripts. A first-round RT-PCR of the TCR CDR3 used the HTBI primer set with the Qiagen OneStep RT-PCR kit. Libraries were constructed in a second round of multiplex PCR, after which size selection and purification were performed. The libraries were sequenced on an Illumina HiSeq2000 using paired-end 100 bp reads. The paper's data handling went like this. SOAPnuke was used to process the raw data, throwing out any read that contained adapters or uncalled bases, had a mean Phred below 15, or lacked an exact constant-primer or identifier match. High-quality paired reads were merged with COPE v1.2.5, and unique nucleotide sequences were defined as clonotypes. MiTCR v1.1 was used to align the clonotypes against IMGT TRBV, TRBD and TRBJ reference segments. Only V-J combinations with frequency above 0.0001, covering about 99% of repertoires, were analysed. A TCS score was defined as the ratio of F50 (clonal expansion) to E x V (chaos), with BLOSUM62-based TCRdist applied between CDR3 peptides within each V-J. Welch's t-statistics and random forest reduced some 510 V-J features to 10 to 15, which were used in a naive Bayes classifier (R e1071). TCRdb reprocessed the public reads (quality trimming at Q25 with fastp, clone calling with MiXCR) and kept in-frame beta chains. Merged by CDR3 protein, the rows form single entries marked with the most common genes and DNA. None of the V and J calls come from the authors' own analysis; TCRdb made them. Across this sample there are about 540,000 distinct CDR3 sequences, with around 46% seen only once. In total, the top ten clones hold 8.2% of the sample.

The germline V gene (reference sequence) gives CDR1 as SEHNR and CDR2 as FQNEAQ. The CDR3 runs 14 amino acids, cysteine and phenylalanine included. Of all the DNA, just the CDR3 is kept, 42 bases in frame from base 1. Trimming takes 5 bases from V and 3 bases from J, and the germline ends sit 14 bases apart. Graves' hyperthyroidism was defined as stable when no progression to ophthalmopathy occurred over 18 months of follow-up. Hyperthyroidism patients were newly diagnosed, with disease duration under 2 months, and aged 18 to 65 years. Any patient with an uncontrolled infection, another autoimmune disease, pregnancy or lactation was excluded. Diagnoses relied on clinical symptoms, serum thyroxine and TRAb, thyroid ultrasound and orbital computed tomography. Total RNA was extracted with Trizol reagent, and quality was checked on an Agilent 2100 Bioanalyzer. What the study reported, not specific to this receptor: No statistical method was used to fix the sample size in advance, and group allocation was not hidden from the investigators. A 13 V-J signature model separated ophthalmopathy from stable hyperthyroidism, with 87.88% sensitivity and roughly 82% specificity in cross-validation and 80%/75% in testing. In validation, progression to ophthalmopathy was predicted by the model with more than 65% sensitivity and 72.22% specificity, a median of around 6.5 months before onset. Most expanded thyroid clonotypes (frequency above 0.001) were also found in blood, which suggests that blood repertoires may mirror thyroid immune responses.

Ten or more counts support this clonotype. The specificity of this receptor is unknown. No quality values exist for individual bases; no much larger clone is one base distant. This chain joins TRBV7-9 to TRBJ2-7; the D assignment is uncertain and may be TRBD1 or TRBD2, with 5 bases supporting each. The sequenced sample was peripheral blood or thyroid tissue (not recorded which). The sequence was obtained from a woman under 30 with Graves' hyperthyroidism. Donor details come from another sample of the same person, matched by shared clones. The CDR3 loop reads CASSGDRPYYEQYF. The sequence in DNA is TGTGCCAGCAGCGGGGACCGCCCGTACTACGAGCAGTACTTC.